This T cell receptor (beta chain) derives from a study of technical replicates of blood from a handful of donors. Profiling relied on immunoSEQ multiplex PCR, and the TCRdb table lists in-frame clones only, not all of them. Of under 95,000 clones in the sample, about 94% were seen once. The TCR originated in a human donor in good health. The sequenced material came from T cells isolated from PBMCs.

CDR3: CASSKIEYTEAFF. In DNA, the CDR3 is TGTGCCAGTAGTAAAATCGAGTACACTGAAGCTTTCTTT. This sequence joins TRBV19 and TRBJ1-1; D gene unclear. The CDR3 runs to 13 residues. Trimming took off 4 bases at V and 3 bases at J, with 9 bases between the two ends. CDR1 and CDR2 (germline): LNHDA, SQIVND (reference sequence).